The sequence of this TCR beta chain was determined in a study of shared clonotypes between healthy human individuals. The CDR3 totals 16 residues. Germline V CDR1 and CDR2: MDHEN, SYDVKM. The V end was cut by 2 bases, the J end by 0 bases, with 12 bases between. Naive-designated CD8 cells lacked CD45RO, were positively enriched for CCR7, and omitted terminally differentiated effector memory CD45RA+ cells. Every donor was a Caucasian adult from Nashville, Tennessee. Replicate sorted-subset PCRs were loaded with roughly 200 ng DNA, about 28,000 T cell genomes. Produced via immunoSEQ multiplex PCR; TCRdb's table is partial and in-frame only. This sample has about 700,000 clones, with approximately 90% found just once.

The rearrangement uses TRBV28 and TRBJ2-3; TRBD2 might be the D (6 bases). What was sequenced was naive CD8+ T cells sorted from blood. This sequence originates from a man aged 30 to 45 in good health. The CDR3 sequence is CASSLGVLASTDTQYF. CDR3 sequence (DNA): TGTGCCAGCAGTTTAGGGGTCCTAGCGAGCACAGATACGCAGTATTTT.